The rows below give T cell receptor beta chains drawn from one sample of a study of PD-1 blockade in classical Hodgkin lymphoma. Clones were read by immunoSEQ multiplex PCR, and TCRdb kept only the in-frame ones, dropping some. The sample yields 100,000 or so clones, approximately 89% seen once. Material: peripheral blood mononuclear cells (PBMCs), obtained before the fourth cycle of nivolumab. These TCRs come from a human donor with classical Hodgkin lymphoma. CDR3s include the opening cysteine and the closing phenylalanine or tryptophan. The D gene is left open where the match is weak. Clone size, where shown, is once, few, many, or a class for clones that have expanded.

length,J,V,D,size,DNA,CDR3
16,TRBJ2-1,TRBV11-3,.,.,TGTGCCAGCAGCTTAGCAGCAGGGAGGACAAATAATGAGCAGTTCTTC,CASSLAAGRTNNEQFF
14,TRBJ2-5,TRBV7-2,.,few,TGTGCCAGCAGCTTCGGAGGGCGACAAGAGACCCAGTACTTC,CASSFGGRQETQYF
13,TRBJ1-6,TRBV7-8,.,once,TGTGCCAGCAGCTCTAGGGGCTTGCCACCCCTCCACTTT,CASSSRGLPPLHF
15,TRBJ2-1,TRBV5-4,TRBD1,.,TGTGCCAGCAGCAGCCGGGACAGGGCAGGGAATGAGCAGTTCTTC,CASSSRDRAGNEQFF
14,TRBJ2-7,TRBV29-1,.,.,TGCAGCGTTGGCCGGGACACCCCACCCTACGAGCAGTACTTC,CSVGRDTPPYEQYF
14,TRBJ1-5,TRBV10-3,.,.,TGTGCCATCAGTGAGGAAAATAGCAATCAGCCCCAGCATTTT,CAISEENSNQPQHF
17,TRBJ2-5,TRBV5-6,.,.,TGTGCCAGCAGCTTGTTTGTGACAGCCCCGGACTTGGAGACCCAGTACTTC,CASSLFVTAPDLETQYF
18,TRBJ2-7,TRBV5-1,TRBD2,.,TGCGCCAGCAGCTTGGGACGGAGCACTAGCGGGAGTTCCTACGAGCAGTACTTC,CASSLGRSTSGSSYEQYF
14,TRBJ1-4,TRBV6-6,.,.,TGTGCCAGCAGTTCCCGGGGGATCAGCGAAAAACTGTTTTTT,CASSSRGISEKLFF
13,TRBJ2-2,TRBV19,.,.,TGTGCCAGTAGTATTTTGGGGGGCGGGGAGCTGTTTTTT,CASSILGGGELFF
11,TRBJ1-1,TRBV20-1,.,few,TGCAGTGCTCTAGGGGACACTGAAGCTTTCTTT,CSALGDTEAFF
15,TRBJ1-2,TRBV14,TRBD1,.,TGTGCCAGCAGCCAAGCTGGGACAGGGGGCCCTGGCTACACCTTC,CASSQAGTGGPGYTF
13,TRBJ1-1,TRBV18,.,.,TGTGCCAGCTCACCTAGCCGGGATTCAGGAGCTTTCTTT,CASSPSRDSGAFF
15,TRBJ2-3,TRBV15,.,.,TGTGCCACCAGCCGAGAGACGGTCAGCACAGATACGCAGTATTTT,CATSRETVSTDTQYF
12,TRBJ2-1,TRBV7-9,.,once,TGTGCCAGCAGCTTAAGGGTCTATGAGCAGTTCTTC,CASSLRVYEQFF
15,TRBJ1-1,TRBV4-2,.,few,TGTGCCAGCAGCCAAGATGCAGCTATGAACACTGAAGCTTTCTTT,CASSQDAAMNTEAFF
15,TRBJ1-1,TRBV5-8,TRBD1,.,TGTGCCAGCAGCTGGGGGGACAGGGAGTCGACTGAAGCTTTCTTT,CASSWGDRESTEAFF
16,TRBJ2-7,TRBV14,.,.,TGTGCCAGCAGCCAACCAGGGGGGGATCGCCGCTACGAGCAGTACTTC,CASSQPGGDRRYEQYF
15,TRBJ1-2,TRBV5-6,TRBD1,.,TGTGCCAGCAGCTTGGTTGCAGGGGGAGACTATGGCTACACCTTC,CASSLVAGGDYGYTF
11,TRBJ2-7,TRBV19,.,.,TGTGCCAGTAGTTGGGGTAACGAGCAGTACTTC,CASSWGNEQYF
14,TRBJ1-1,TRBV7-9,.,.,TGTGCCAGCAGCTTAGGCGGGAGGACAACTGAAGCTTTCTTT,CASSLGGRTTEAFF
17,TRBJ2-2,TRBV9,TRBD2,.,TGTGCCAGCAGCGTAGTCGGTAGCGGGAGATTCACCGGGGAGCTGTTTTTT,CASSVVGSGRFTGELFF
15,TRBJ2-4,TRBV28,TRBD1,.,TGTGCCAGCAGTCTGGACAGGGTTGGCAAAAACATTCAGTACTTC,CASSLDRVGKNIQYF
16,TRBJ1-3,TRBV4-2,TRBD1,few,TGTGCCAGCAGCCGGCCGAAGACAGGGCATGGAAACACCATATATTTT,CASSRPKTGHGNTIYF
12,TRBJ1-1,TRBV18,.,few,TGTGCCAGCTCACTGGACATCCCTGAAGCTTTCTTT,CASSLDIPEAFF
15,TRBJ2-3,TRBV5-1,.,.,TGCGCCAGCAGCTTGGAATGGGGGGACACAGATACGCAGTATTTT,CASSLEWGDTDTQYF
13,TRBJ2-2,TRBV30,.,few,TGTGCCATCGGCCAGATCAACACCGGGGAGCTGTTTTTT,CAIGQINTGELFF
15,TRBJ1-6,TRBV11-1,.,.,TGTGCCAGCACGGTGGTTGGCAGGGTGGGTTCACCCCTCCACTTT,CASTVVGRVGSPLHF
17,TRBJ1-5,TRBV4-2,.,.,TGTGCCAGCAGCCAAGTCGGCGCGGACGGTGTCAATCAGCCCCAGCATTTT,CASSQVGADGVNQPQHF
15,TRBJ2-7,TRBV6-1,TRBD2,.,TGTGCCAGCAGTGACGCAGCGGGAGCCGCCTACGAGCAGTACTTC,CASSDAAGAAYEQYF
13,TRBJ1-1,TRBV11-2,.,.,TGTGCCAGCAGCCTGGGAGAGCACACTGAAGCTTTCTTT,CASSLGEHTEAFF
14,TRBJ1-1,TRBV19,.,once,TGTGCCACAGGCCTGGGTGGGGATGACACTGAAGCTTTCTTT,CATGLGGDDTEAFF
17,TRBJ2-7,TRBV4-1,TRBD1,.,TGCGCCAGCAGCCCGATACTTACGACAGGGTCCTCCTACGAGCAGTACTTC,CASSPILTTGSSYEQYF
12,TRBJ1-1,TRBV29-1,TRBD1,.,TGCAGCGTTGAAGGGACAGGTCCTGAAGCTTTCTTT,CSVEGTGPEAFF
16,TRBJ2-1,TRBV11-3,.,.,TGTGCCAGCAGCCCCGCCGGGACACTCTCCTACAATGAGCAGTTCTTC,CASSPAGTLSYNEQFF
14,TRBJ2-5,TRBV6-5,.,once,TGTGCCAGCAGTCCACTAGGGTCGGGAGAGACCCAGTACTTC,CASSPLGSGETQYF
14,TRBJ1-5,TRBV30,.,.,TGTGCCTGGAGCCCCACAAGCTTCAATCAGCCCCAGCATTTT,CAWSPTSFNQPQHF
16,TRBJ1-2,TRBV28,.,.,TGTGCCAGCAGCCCGTCTTCTGGGAGGGATAGCTATGGCTACACCTTC,CASSPSSGRDSYGYTF
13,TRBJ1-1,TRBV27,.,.,TGTGCCAGCAGTTTATGGCTGGAAACTGAAGCTTTCTTT,CASSLWLETEAFF
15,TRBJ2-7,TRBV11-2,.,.,TGTGCCAGCAGCTTAGGAATCGGGGTTGGGCTCGAGCAGTACTTC,CASSLGIGVGLEQYF
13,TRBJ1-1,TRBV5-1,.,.,TGCGCCAGCAGCTTGGAACAGGGAACTGAAGCTTTCTTT,CASSLEQGTEAFF
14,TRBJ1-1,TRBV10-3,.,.,TGTGCCATCAGTGAGTGGGACGGACACACTGAAGCTTTCTTT,CAISEWDGHTEAFF
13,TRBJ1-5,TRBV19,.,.,TGTGCCAGTAGTCTAACAGGGAATCAGCCCCAGCATTTT,CASSLTGNQPQHF
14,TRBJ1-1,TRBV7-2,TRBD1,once,TGTGCCAGCAGTCTCAGGGGGCTTGACACTGAAGCTTTCTTT,CASSLRGLDTEAFF
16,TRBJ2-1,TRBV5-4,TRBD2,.,TGTGCCAGCAGCCCCGGACTAGCGGGAGAGTCGAATGAGCAGTTCTTC,CASSPGLAGESNEQFF
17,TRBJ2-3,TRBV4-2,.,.,TGTGCCAGCAGCCAAGCCGGACCGATGGGGGGCACAGATACGCAGTATTTT,CASSQAGPMGGTDTQYF
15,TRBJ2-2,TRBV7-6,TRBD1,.,TGTGCCAGCAGCGAGGGGGCGCGGAACACCGGGGAGCTGTTTTTT,CASSEGARNTGELFF
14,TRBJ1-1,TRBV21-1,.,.,.,CASSSWGVGSEAFF
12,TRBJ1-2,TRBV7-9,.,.,TGTGCCAGCAGTCCTAACCTCTATGGCTACACCTTC,CASSPNLYGYTF
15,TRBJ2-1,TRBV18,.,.,TGTGCCAGCTCACCGGGAGGAAGCTCCTACAATGAGCAGTTCTTC,CASSPGGSSYNEQFF
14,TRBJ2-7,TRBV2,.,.,TGTGCCAGCAGTGACCCGGGACAAGACTACGAGCAGTACTTC,CASSDPGQDYEQYF
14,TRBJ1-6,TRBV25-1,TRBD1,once,TGTGCCAGCGCCCCCCCGGACAGGGGATCACCCCTCCACTTT,CASAPPDRGSPLHF
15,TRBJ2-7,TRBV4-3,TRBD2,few,TGCGCCAGCAGCCAAAAACTAGCGGGAGCGGACGAGCAGTACTTC,CASSQKLAGADEQYF
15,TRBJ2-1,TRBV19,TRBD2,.,TGTGCCAGTAGTATCGGGCTAGCGGGAGGGAATGAGCAGTTCTTC,CASSIGLAGGNEQFF
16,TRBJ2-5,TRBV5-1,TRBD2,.,TGCGCCAGCCAAAAGGGGCTAGCGGGAGTCTTGGAGACCCAGTACTTC,CASQKGLAGVLETQYF
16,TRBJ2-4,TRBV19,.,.,TGTGCCAGTAGTATAGGCCAGCTACTAGCCAAAAACATTCAGTACTTC,CASSIGQLLAKNIQYF
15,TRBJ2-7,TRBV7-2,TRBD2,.,TGTGCCAGCAGCGAGACTAGCGGGACCTCCTACGAGCAGTACTTC,CASSETSGTSYEQYF